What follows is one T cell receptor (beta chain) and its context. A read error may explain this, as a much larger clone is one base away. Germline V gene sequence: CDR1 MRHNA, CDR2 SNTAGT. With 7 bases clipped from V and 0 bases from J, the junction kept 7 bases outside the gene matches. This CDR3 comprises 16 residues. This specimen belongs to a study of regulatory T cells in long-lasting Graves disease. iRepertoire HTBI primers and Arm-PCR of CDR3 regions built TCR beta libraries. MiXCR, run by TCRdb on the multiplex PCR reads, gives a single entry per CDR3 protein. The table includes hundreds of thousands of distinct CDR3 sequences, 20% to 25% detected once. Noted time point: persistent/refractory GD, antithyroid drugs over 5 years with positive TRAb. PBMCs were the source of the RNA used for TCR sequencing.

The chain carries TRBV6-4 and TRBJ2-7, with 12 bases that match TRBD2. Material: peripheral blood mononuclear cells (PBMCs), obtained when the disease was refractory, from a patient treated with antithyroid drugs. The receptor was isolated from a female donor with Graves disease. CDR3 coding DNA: TGTGCCAGCACCAGCCCGACTAGCGGGAGCTCCTACGAGCAGTACTTC. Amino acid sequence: CASTSPTSGSSYEQYF.